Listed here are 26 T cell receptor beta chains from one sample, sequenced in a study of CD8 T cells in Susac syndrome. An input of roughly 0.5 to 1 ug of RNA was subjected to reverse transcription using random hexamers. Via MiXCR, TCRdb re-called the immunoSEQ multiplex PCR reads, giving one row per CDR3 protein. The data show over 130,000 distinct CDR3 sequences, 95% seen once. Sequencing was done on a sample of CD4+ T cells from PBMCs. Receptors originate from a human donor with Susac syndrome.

The CDR3 here is CASSDPPYEQYF. CDR3 bases: TGTGCCAGCAGTGATCCCCCCTACGAGCAGTACTTC. This chain links TRBV2 with TRBJ2-7; D remains ambiguous. CDR1 and CDR2 (germline): SNHLY, FYNNEI. The CDR3 has 12 amino acids. Trimming took 3 bases from V and 2 from J, leaving 5 bases between them. The complete variable domain, with remaining parts taken from reference TRBV2 and TRBJ2-7, reads EPEVTQTPSHQVTQMGQEVILRCVPISNHLYFYWYRQILGQKVEFLVSFYNNEISEKSEIFDDQFSVERPDGSNFTLKIRSTKLEDSAMYFCASSDPPYEQYFGPGTRLTVT.

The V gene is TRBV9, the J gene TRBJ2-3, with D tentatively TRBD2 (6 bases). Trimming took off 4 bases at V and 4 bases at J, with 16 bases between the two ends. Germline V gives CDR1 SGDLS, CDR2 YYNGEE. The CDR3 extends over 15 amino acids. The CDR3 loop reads CASSPSTGVADTQYF. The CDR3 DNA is TGTGCCAGCAGCCCTTCGACGGGAGTGGCAGATACGCAGTATTTT.

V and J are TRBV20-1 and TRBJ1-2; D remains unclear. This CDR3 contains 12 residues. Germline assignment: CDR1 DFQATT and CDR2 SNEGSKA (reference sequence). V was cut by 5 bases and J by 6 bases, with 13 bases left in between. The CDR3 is CSASPLGDGYTF. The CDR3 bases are TGCAGTGCTTCCCCTCTCGGGGATGGCTACACCTTC.

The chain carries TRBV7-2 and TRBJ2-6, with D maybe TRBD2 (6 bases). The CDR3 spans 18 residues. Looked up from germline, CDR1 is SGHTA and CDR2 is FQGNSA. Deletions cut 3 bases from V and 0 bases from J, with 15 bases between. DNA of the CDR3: TGTGCCAGCAGCTTGGGGGGAGCCCCCTTCTCTGGGGCCAACGTCCTGACTTTC. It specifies CASSLGGAPFSGANVLTF.

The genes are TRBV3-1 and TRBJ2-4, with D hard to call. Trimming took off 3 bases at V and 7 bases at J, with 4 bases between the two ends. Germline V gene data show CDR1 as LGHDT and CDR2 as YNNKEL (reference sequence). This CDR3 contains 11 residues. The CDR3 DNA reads TGTGCCAGCAGCCACACGAACATTCAGTACTTC. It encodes CASSHTNIQYF.

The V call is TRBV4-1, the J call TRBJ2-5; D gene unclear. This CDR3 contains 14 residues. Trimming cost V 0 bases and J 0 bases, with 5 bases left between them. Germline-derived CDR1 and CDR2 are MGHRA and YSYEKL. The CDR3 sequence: CASSQETNQETQYF. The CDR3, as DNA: TGCGCCAGCAGCCAAGAAACAAACCAAGAGACCCAGTACTTC.

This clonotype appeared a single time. The CDR3 region is CASSYSRERGASGNTIYF. As DNA, the CDR3 is TGTGCCAGCAGTTACTCACGGGAGCGGGGGGCCTCTGGAAACACCATATATTTT. The chain has TRBV6-5 and TRBJ1-3; D is perhaps TRBD1 (6 bases). With 0 bases removed from V and 0 bases from J, the gap between germline ends came to 15 bases. CDR3 length: 18 amino acids. The germline gives CDR1 MNHEY, CDR2 SVGAGI.

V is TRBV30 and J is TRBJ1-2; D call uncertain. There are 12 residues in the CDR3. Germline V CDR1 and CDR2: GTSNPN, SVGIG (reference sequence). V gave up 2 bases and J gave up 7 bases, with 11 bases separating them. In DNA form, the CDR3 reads TGTGCCTGGAGTCTACCGGGCGGTGGCTACACCTTC. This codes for CAWSLPGGGYTF.

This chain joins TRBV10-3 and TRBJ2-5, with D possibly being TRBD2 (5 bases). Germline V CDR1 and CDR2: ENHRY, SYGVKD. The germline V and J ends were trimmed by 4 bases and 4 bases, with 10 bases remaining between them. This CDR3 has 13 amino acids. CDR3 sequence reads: CAISGIARETQYF. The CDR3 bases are TGTGCCATCAGTGGAATAGCGAGAGAGACCCAGTACTTC.

CDR3 amino acids: CASSLSGDRKGARANYGYTF. DNA for the CDR3: TGTGCCAGCAGCTTATCCGGAGACAGGAAAGGGGCTCGGGCTAACTATGGCTACACCTTC. The chain uses TRBV11-1 and TRBJ1-2; D perhaps matches TRBD1 (6 bases). This CDR3 is 20 amino acids long. V was clipped by 2 bases and J by 0 bases, with 25 bases between them. Per the germline V gene, CDR1 is SGHAT and CDR2 is FQDESV (reference sequence).

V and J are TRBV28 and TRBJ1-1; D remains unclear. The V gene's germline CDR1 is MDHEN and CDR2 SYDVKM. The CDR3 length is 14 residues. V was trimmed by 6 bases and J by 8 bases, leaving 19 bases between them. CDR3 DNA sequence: TGTGCCAGCAGCCCCCGCGAGACATACCGGGAAGCTTTCTTT. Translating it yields CASSPRETYREAFF.

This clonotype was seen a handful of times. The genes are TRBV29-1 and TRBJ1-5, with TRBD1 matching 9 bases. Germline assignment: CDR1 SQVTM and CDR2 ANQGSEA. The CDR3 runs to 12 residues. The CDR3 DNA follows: TGCAGTGTCCGGACAGGGGATCAGCCCCAGCATTTT. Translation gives CSVRTGDQPQHF. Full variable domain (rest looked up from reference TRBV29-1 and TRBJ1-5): SAVISQKPSRDICQRGTSLTIQCQVDSQVTMMFWYRQQPGQSLTLIATANQGSEATYESGFVIDKFPISRPNLTFSTLTVSNMSPEDSSIYLCSVRTGDQPQHFGDGTRLSIL.

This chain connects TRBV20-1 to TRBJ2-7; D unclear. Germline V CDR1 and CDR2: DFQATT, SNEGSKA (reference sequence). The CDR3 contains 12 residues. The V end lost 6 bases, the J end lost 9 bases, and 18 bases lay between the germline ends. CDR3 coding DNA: TGCAGTGCCAATGACCAATCCATCGGGCAGTACTTC. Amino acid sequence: CSANDQSIGQYF.

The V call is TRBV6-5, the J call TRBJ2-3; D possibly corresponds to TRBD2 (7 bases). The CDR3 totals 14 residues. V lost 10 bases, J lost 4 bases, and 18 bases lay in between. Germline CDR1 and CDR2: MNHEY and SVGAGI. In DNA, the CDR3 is TGTGCCACTAGTCCGGGGGGCGGTGCAGATACGCAGTATTTT. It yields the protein CATSPGGGADTQYF.

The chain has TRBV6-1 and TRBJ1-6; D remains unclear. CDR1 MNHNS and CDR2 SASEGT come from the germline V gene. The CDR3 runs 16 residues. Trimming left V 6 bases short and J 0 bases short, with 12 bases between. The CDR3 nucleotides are TGTGCCAGCAGACCCTCCGGGATCTCCTATAATTCACCCCTCCACTTT. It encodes CASRPSGISYNSPLHF.

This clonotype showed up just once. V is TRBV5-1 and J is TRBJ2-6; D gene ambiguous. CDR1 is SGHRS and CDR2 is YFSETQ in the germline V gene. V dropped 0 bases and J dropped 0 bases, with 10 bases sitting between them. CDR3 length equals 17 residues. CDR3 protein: CASSLAIPSSGANVLTF. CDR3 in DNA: TGCGCCAGCAGCTTGGCGATTCCTAGCTCTGGGGCCAACGTCCTGACTTTC.

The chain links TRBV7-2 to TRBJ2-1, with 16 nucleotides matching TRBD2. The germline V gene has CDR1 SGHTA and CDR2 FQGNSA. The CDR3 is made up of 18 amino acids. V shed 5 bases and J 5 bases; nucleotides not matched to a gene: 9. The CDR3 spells CASSQGLAGGPVHNEQFF. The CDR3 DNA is TGTGCCAGCAGCCAGGGACTAGCGGGAGGGCCGGTTCACAATGAGCAGTTCTTC. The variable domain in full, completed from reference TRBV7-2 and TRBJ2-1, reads GAGVSQSPSNKVTEKGKDVELRCDPISGHTALYWYRQSLGQGLEFLIYFQGNSAPDKSGLPSDRFSAERTGGSVSTLTIQRTQQEDSAVYLCASSQGLAGGPVHNEQFFGPGTRLTVL.

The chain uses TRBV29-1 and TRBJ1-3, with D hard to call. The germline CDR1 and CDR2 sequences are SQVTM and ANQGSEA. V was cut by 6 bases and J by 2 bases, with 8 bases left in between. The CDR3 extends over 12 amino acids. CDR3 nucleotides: TGCAGCGTCAGAATTGCTGGAAACACCATATATTTT. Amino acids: CSVRIAGNTIYF.

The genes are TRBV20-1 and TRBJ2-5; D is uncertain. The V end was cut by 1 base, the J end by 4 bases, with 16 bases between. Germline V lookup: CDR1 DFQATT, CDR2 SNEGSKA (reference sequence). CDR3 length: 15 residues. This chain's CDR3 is CSARVPRRTLETQYF. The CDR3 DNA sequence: TGCAGTGCTAGAGTCCCCCGTCGGACCTTAGAGACCCAGTACTTC.

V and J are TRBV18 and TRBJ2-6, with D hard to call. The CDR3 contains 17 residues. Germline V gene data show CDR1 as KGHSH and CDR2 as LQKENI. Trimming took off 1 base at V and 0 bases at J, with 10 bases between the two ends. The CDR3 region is CASSPQTPSSGANVLTF. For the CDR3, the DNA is TGTGCCAGCTCACCACAGACCCCTAGCTCTGGGGCCAACGTCCTGACTTTC.

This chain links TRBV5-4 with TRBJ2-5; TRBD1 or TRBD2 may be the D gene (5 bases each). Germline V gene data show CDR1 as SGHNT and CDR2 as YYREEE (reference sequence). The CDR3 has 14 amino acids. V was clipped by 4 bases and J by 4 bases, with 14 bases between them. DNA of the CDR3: TGTGCCAGCAGCACCGGGACCCTGGGAGAGACCCAGTACTTC. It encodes CASSTGTLGETQYF.

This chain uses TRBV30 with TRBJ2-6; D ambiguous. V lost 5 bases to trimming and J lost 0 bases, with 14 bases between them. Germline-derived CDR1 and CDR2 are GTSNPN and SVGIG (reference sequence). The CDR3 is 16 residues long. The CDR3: CAWDRRGNSGANVLTF. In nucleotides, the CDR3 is TGTGCCTGGGACCGCCGTGGGAACTCTGGGGCCAACGTCCTGACTTTC.

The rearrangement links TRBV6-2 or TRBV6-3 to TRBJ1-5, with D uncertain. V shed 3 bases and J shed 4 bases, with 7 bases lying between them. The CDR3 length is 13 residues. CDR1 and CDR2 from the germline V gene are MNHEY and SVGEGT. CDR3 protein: CASSYVENQPQHF. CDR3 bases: TGTGCCAGCAGTTATGTAGAGAATCAGCCCCAGCATTTT.

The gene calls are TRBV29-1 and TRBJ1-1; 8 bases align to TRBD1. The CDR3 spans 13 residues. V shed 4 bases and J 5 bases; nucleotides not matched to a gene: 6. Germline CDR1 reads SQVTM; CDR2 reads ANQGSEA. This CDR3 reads CSVVGRGHTEAFF. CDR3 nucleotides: TGCAGCGTTGTTGGCAGGGGGCATACTGAAGCTTTCTTT.

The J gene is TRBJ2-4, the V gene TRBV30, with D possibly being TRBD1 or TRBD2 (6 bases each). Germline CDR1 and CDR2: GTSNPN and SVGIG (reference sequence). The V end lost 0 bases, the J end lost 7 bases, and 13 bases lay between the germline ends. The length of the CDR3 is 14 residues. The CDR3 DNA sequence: TGTGCCTGGAGTGTACAACTAGGGGGGAACATTCAGTACTTC. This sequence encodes CAWSVQLGGNIQYF.

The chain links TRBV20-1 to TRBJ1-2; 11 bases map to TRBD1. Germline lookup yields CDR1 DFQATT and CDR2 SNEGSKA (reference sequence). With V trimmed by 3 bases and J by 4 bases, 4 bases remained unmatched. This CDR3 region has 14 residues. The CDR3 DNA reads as TGCAGTGCTAGCCGGACAGGGGGCGGCTATGGCTACACCTTC. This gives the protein CSASRTGGGYGYTF.